These 21 T cell receptor beta chains were all obtained from the same sample, sequenced in a study of T cells in Graves' hyperthyroidism and ophthalmopathy. Amplified TCR beta CDR3 regions came from RNA transcripts. First-round RT-PCR with HTBI primers amplified the TCR CDR3 region. TCRdb independently ran MiXCR on the multiplex PCR reads; one entry per CDR3 protein. The sample shows over 450,000 distinct CDR3 sequences, roughly 15% of them seen only once. The material sequenced was blood. The receptor set was obtained from a woman under 30 with Graves' ophthalmopathy.

CDR3 sequence: CASTGQAYGYTF. The CDR3 DNA reads as TGTGCCAGTACCGGACAGGCCTATGGCTACACCTTC. This sequence joins TRBV19 and TRBJ1-2, with 7 bases lining up with TRBD1. Trimming cost V 7 bases and J 4 bases; bases outside gene matches: 3. The CDR3 length is 12 residues. From germline, CDR1 is LNHDA and CDR2 SQIVND (reference sequence).

This clonotype was seen at least ten times. V and J are TRBV30 and TRBJ2-6, with D possibly being TRBD1 (6 bases). Germline lookup yields CDR1 GTSNPN and CDR2 SVGIG (reference sequence). V gave up 0 bases and J gave up 1 base, with 13 bases separating them. The CDR3 contains 17 residues. CDR3: CAWSVPRQVSGANVLTF. In DNA, the CDR3 is TGTGCCTGGAGTGTACCTCGACAGGTTTCTGGGGCCAACGTCCTGACTTTC.

This clonotype appeared many times. The chain joins TRBV18 to TRBJ2-3; D assignment may be TRBD1 or TRBD2 (5 bases each). CDR3 length: 15 amino acids. Germline-derived CDR1 and CDR2 are KGHSH and LQKENI. Trimming cost V 1 base and J 9 bases, with 17 bases left between them. DNA of the CDR3: TGTGCCAGCTCACCACTTACGGGGCCGGAGGCGACGCAGTATTTT. Translated: CASSPLTGPEATQYF.

The table lists this clonotype with many counts. The chain recombines TRBV28 with TRBJ2-7; 7 positions match TRBD1. V was pared by 3 bases and J by 3 bases, with 8 bases of the junction left unmatched. Germline loops: CDR1 MDHEN, CDR2 SYDVKM. The CDR3 runs to 15 residues. DNA of the CDR3: TGTGCCAGCAGTTTCACAGGGGTACGTGTCTACGAGCAGTACTTC. Translating it yields CASSFTGVRVYEQYF.

The sample holds many counts of this clonotype. V gene TRBV2 combines with J gene TRBJ2-3; D possibly corresponds to TRBD1 (5 bases). CDR1 and CDR2 from the germline V gene are SNHLY and FYNNEI. CDR3 size: 14 residues. V shed 4 bases and J shed 0 bases, with 8 bases lying between them. The CDR3 loop reads CASSGAGSTDTQYF. In DNA form, the CDR3 reads TGTGCCAGCAGTGGGGCAGGGAGCACAGATACGCAGTATTTT.

For this clonotype: This clone may be a read error of a much larger clone one base away. The chain recombines TRBV27 with TRBJ2-3; TRBD2 is a possible D gene (6 bases). The V gene's germline CDR1 is MNHEY and CDR2 SMNVEV (reference sequence). The CDR3 is 19 amino acids. The CDR3, as DNA: TGTGCCGGCAGTTTATCTTCGCCACCCGGGAGACCTAGCACAGATACGCAGTATTTT. It specifies CAGSLSSPPGRPSTDTQYF.

Many counts were recorded for this clonotype. The CDR3 loop is CASSLAGVAFSGDEQFF. The CDR3 region has the DNA TGTGCCAGCAGCTTAGCCGGGGTAGCATTCAGCGGCGATGAGCAGTTCTTC. The chain links TRBV7-2 to TRBJ2-1; D is perhaps TRBD2 (5 bases). The ends were cut back, 0 bases at V and 8 bases at J, with 20 bases in the middle. Germline V gives CDR1 SGHTA, CDR2 FQGNSA. The CDR3 length is 17 residues.

In its sample, this clonotype was seen many times. This chain joins TRBV3-1 and TRBJ1-1; D uncertain. V lost 2 bases, J lost 11 bases, and 21 bases lay in between. Germline CDR1 and CDR2: LGHDT and YNNKEL (reference sequence). CDR3 length equals 15 residues. CDR3 region: CASSQSPDIEGSAFF. The DNA of the CDR3 is TGTGCCAGCAGCCAATCCCCCGACATTGAGGGATCGGCTTTCTTT.

This clonotype was observed many times. J is TRBJ2-7 and V is TRBV29-1; 13 bases are shared with TRBD2. Looked up from germline, CDR1 is SQVTM and CDR2 is ANQGSEA. J was trimmed by 4 bases and V by 3 bases; bases with no gene match: 3. The CDR3 covers 14 residues. CDR3 region: CSVEGTSGNYEQYF. In nucleotides, the CDR3 is TGCAGCGTTGAGGGGACTAGCGGGAATTACGAGCAGTACTTC.

The chain links TRBV27 to TRBJ2-2, with 7 bases that match TRBD1. CDR1 is MNHEY and CDR2 is SMNVEV in the germline V gene (reference sequence). Unmatched junction bases numbered 6, after V lost 5 bases and J lost 6 bases. CDR3 length: 14 residues. The CDR3 protein is CASSTTGEAGELFF. The CDR3 coding sequence is TGTGCCAGCAGTACAACAGGGGAAGCCGGGGAGCTGTTTTTT.

Notes on this clonotype: This may be a read error: a much more frequent sequence differs by one nucleotide. V is TRBV5-1 and J is TRBJ2-1; the D gene could be TRBD1 or TRBD2 (5 bases each). Germline values: CDR1 SGHRS, CDR2 YFSETQ. With 4 bases removed from V and 7 bases from J, the gap between germline ends came to 21 bases. CDR3 size: 16 residues. CDR3 in DNA: TGCGCCAGCAGCCCCGTCTCGGGGCCAGGGCGTAATGAGCAGTTCTTC. It specifies CASSPVSGPGRNEQFF.

There are a few counts of this clonotype. The gene calls are TRBV5-6 and TRBJ1-2, with 12 bases lining up with TRBD1. The CDR3 extends over 16 amino acids. In germline, CDR1 is SGHDT, CDR2 YYEEEE. J was trimmed by 5 bases and V by 1 base; bases with no gene match: 6. The DNA of the CDR3 is TGTGCCAGCAGCTTGCCCGGGACAGGGGGCCGGTATGGCTACACCTTC. Protein product: CASSLPGTGGRYGYTF.

This clonotype showed up many times. The chain links TRBV10-3 to TRBJ2-7; no clear D gene. Germline V CDR1 and CDR2: ENHRY, SYGVKD. V was pared by 3 bases and J by 0 bases, with 3 bases between. There are 12 residues in the CDR3. Here the CDR3 DNA reads TGTGCCATCAGTGACCTCTCCTACGAGCAGTACTTC. Residues: CAISDLSYEQYF.

The genes are TRBV6-2 or TRBV6-3 and TRBJ2-7; TRBD2 agrees at 9 bases. Germline V gene lookup returns CDR1 MNHEY and CDR2 SVGEGT. J was trimmed by 1 base and V by 0 bases; bases with no gene match: 4. CDR3 length: 16 amino acids. CDR3 bases: TGTGCCAGCAGTTACTCAGCGGGAGGAGCTTCCTACGAGCAGTACTTC. It is translated as CASSYSAGGASYEQYF.

This clonotype turned up a few times. The CDR3: CATSDSDNEQFF. As DNA, the CDR3 is TGTGCCACCAGTGATTCTGACAATGAGCAGTTCTTC. V usage is TRBV24-1 and J usage is TRBJ2-1; D is unclear. The V and J ends lost 2 bases and 5 bases respectively, with 3 bases between them. This CDR3 has 12 residues. Germline V gene sequence: CDR1 KGHDR, CDR2 SFDVKD.

This clonotype was seen once. The junction departs from the called germline gene at one end, perhaps through a read error. The chain's CDR3 is CSARDLRSGRTDAQYF. The CDR3 DNA reads TGCAGTGCTAGAGATCTGAGGAGCGGGAGGACAGATGCGCAGTATTTT. V gene TRBV20-1 combines with J gene TRBJ2-3; 9 positions match TRBD2. Looked up from germline, CDR1 is DFQATT and CDR2 is SNEGSKA (reference sequence). The CDR3 has 16 residues.

This clonotype was observed at least ten times. J is TRBJ2-7 and V is TRBV12-3 or TRBV12-4; no definite D call. The CDR3 contains 15 residues. V lost 3 bases, J lost 3 bases, and 15 bases lay in between. CDR3 sequence (DNA): TGTGCCAGCAGTTTTGCCGGAGCGCCAGACTACGAGCAGTACTTC. Amino acids: CASSFAGAPDYEQYF.

V and J are TRBV2 and TRBJ2-1; TRBD2 is a possible D gene (5 bases). The CDR3 extends over 12 amino acids. Trimming pared 4 bases from V and 9 bases from J, leaving 10 bases between. The germline gives CDR1 SNHLY, CDR2 FYNNEI. CDR3 nucleotides: TGTGCCAGCAGTGCGGTAGCGAGTGAGCAGTTCTTC. It translates to CASSAVASEQFF.

This clonotype was picked up a small number of times. The rearrangement uses TRBV6-2 or TRBV6-3 and TRBJ2-6, with TRBD1 identical over 12 bases. Per the germline V gene, CDR1 is MNHEY and CDR2 is SVGEGT. This CDR3 has 19 amino acids. With 7 bases clipped from V and 2 bases from J, the junction kept 12 bases outside the gene matches. The CDR3 nucleotides are TGTGCCAGCACCCCCTGGGGGACAGGGGGCTTGCCTGGGGCCAACGTCCTGACTTTC. Its protein product is CASTPWGTGGLPGANVLTF.

This clonotype was counted ten times or more. The V and J genes are TRBV28 and TRBJ2-4; D not resolved. The CDR3 is made up of 14 amino acids. The V end was cut by 5 bases, the J end by 0 bases, with 8 bases between. The germline gives CDR1 MDHEN, CDR2 SYDVKM. The CDR3 protein is CASSLMTAKNIQYF. The DNA of the CDR3 is TGTGCCAGCAGTCTGATGACAGCCAAAAACATTCAGTACTTC.

In this sample, this clonotype turned up many times. The chain uses TRBV3-1 and TRBJ2-4, with 8 bases matching TRBD2. The germline gives CDR1 LGHDT, CDR2 YNNKEL (reference sequence). The junction had 5 bases not matched to a gene; V was cut back by 2 bases and J by 5 bases. The CDR3 covers 15 residues. CDR3 DNA: TGTGCCAGCAGCCAACATCGTAGCGGGGAAAACATTCAGTACTTC. Encoded protein: CASSQHRSGENIQYF.